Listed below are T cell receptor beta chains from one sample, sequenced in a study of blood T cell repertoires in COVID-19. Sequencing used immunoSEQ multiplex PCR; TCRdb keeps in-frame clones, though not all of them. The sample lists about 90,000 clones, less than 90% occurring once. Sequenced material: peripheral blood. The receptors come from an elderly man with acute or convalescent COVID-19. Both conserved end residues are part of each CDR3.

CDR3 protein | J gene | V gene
CASSPHSGRATDTQYF | TRBJ2-3 | TRBV21-1
CASSYRQGGNEQFF | TRBJ2-1 | TRBV6-6
CASSTERSQPQHF | TRBJ1-5 | TRBV12-3/TRBV12-4
CASSTTVGRGTDTQYF | TRBJ2-3 | TRBV5-5
CASSLSGGGIEQFF | TRBJ2-1 | TRBV5-1
CASSPRQGMGTDTQYF | TRBJ2-3 | TRBV6-2/TRBV6-3
CASSSWTANEQFF | TRBJ2-1 | TRBV27
CATSESGETYEQYF | TRBJ2-7 | TRBV24-1
CASSSPQGGNQPQHF | TRBJ1-5 | TRBV28
CASRTPPSTDNEQFF | TRBJ2-1 | TRBV27
CASSALPRGARNQPQHF | TRBJ1-5 | TRBV7-8
CASSAQGATEAFF | TRBJ1-1 | TRBV9
CASSQETSGVGNEQFF | TRBJ2-1 | TRBV4-1
CASSQEPPAPGQGAYEQYF | TRBJ2-7 | TRBV4-2
CASRTSGISYNEQFF | TRBJ2-1 | TRBV5-1